This TCR beta chain was sequenced in a study of shared clonotypes between healthy human individuals. Study summary: The study drew on two women and three men aged 18 to 49 as donors.

The quantity of DNA used in unsorted PBMC replicate PCRs was roughly 300 ng, corresponding to tens of thousands of T cell genomes. Under the authors' procedure: ImmunoSEQ yielded junction-only sequences lacking quality scores, so filtering differed. Sequencing used immunoSEQ multiplex PCR; TCRdb keeps in-frame clones, though not all of them. That table gives V, J and clone size, and the DNA gave D and trimming. The sample lists about 480,000 clones; about 80% were seen once. The donors were all Caucasian adults (living in Nashville, Tennessee). Sequenced input: PBMCs. This TCR was sampled from a middle-aged woman in good health. Some clones in this sample may be carry-over from other donors' samples.

The CDR3 DNA is TGTGCCAGCAGCTGGCGGCGTGGTACTGAAGCTTTCTTT. It translates to CASSWRRGTEAFF. The V and J genes are TRBV7-2 and TRBJ1-1; no firm D call. The CDR3 is made up of 13 amino acids. Germline CDR1 is SGHTA and CDR2 is FQGNSA. Trimming took off 4 bases at V and 5 bases at J, with 11 bases between the two ends.